The rows below give T cell receptor delta chains drawn from one sample of a study of gamma-delta chains in newborns, infants, children. TCRdb ran CATT on the reads. The data show roughly 2,000 delta-chain clones, less than 2% seen once. The specimen was blood. Receptors were obtained from a child who was a newborn, infant or young child, either healthy, febrile or measles-vaccinated (not recorded which). The CDR3 runs from the conserved cysteine through the conserved F or W. Each record gives: CDR3 DNA, CDR3 protein, V gene, D gene, J gene, clone size. The D gene is left open where the match is weak. Some rows have no size entry. The others give once, few or many, or a class for an expanded clone.

TGTGCTCTTGGGGAACTTTCTGCCGCGAGGGGCAGATGGTACTGGGGACCCAGGGGCGATAAACTCATCTTT,CALGELSAARGRWYWGPRGDKLIF,TRDV1,TRDD3,TRDJ1,medium-sized
TGTGCTCTTGGGTCCTCGCCTTCTCCGGGATGGCAGGAGTGTGACCTCATCTTT,CALGSSPSPGWQECDLIF,TRDV1,-,TRDJ1,-
TGTGCTCTTGGGGAACTTGCCCTACCTCGTTGGACCGATAAACTCATCTTT,CALGELALPRWTDKLIF,TRDV1,-,TRDJ1,medium-sized
TGTGCTCTTGGGGAACCCAGAGCTTCCTACCCCCAAGCCCGGACTGGGGGATACAGGCACACCGATAAACTCATCTTT,CALGEPRASYPQARTGGYRHTDKLIF,TRDV1,TRDD3,TRDJ1,medium-sized
TGTGCTCTTGGGGAACGTACGCACCCCACCGATAAGCTCATCTTT,CALGERTHPTDKLIF,TRDV1,-,TRDJ1,few
TGTGCTCTTGGGGAACTTCGGGCGGTACTACTTACTGGGGGATACACCGATAAACTCATCTTT,CALGELRAVLLTGGYTDKLIF,TRDV1,TRDD3,TRDJ1,medium-sized
TGTGCCTGTGACACCGCGAGGCGGGGGATGGGCTCCTGGGACACCCGACAGATGTTTTTC,CACDTARRGMGSWDTRQMFF,TRDV2,TRDD3,TRDJ3,few
TGTGCTCTTGGGGAGCTTGGCATCACTTCCCCACCTTCCCGGGTGTGTTACTGGGGGAACCCGTACACCGATAAACTCATCTTT,CALGELGITSPPSRVCYWGNPYTDKLIF,TRDV1,TRDD3,TRDJ1,medium-sized
TGTGCTCTTGGGGAACCGGCCCTGTTTCCTACCCTATACTGGGGGATAGGGGTATTGACAGCACAACTCTTCTTT,CALGEPALFPTLYWGIGVLTAQLFF,TRDV1,TRDD3,TRDJ2,medium-sized
TGTGCTCTTGGGCGTCCGGCCTCGAGTACTGGGGGAGGGGGTAAACTCATCTTT,CALGRPASSTGGGGKLIF,TRDV1,TRDD3,TRDJ1,medium-sized
TGTGCTCTTGGGGAACCTCCCAATACTCCCGAATTACTGGGGGAGTCTGATAAACTCATCTTT,CALGEPPNTPELLGESDKLIF,TRDV1,TRDD3,TRDJ1,medium-sized
TGTGCTCTTGGGGTTCCGACCCTCCACTGGGGACCCTTGGTTCTCTACACCGATAAACTCATCTTT,CALGVPTLHWGPLVLYTDKLIF,TRDV1,TRDD3,TRDJ1,large
TGTGCTCTTGGGGAGAGAAACGGCGTACTGGGGCACTACACCGATAAACTCATCTTT,CALGERNGVLGHYTDKLIF,TRDV1,TRDD3,TRDJ1,few
TGTGCTCTTGGGAACTGGGTTCCACTACTGGGGGATACTAAGCTCATCTTT,CALGNWVPLLGDTKLIF,TRDV1,TRDD3,TRDJ1,medium-sized
TGTGCTCTTGGGGAACAGGTTCCTTCCTATCTTTCAATGGGGGATACGCGAGGGAGATATGATAAACTCATCTTT,CALGEQVPSYLSMGDTRGRYDKLIF,TRDV1,TRDD3,TRDJ1,medium-sized
TGTGCTCTTGGGGCAAAGGGTGGATACGGGGGGGGATACCAATACACCGATAAACTCATCTTT,CALGAKGGYGGGYQYTDKLIF,TRDV1,TRDD3,TRDJ1,-
TGTGCTCTTGGGAACTGGGTTCCACTACTGGGGGATACTAAACTCATCTTT,CALGNWVPLLGDTKLIF,TRDV1,TRDD3,TRDJ1,large
TGTGCTCTTGGGGAAGCGGGGTACGCTCTCCTCTCTCCGTACACCGATAAACTCATCTTT,CALGEAGYALLSPYTDKLIF,TRDV1,-,TRDJ1,large
TGTGCTCTTTCACCTCGTGGTAAATCGCCCGGAGGGACTGGGGGACCACAGGGTAGGACCGATAAACTCATCTTT,CALSPRGKSPGGTGGPQGRTDKLIF,TRDV1,TRDD3,TRDJ1,medium-sized
TGTGCTCTTGGGGAACTAGGCTACGGTGGGGGCCGGTACACCGATAAACTCATCTTT,CALGELGYGGGRYTDKLIF,TRDV1,-,TRDJ1,medium-sized
TGTGCCACAAACCTGATACGGGGGTATTATGATAAACTCATCTTT,CATNLIRGYYDKLIF,TRDV3,-,TRDJ1,medium-sized
TGTGCTCTTGGGGAAGCCCCTCCCTTCTGGGGGATACGCGTCGCCGATAAACTCATCTTT,CALGEAPPFWGIRVADKLIF,TRDV1,TRDD3,TRDJ1,large
TGTGCCTTTAGGCCCAATCCCAGTACTGGGGGATACTTGGTCGAGGTCGCTTCCGATAAACTCATCTTT,CAFRPNPSTGGYLVEVASDKLIF,TRDV3,TRDD3,TRDJ1,medium-sized
TGTGCTCTTGGGGAATTTAGGCCTTCCCTCTTCTCTTACTGGGGGATGCAGTACACCGATAAACTCATCTTT,CALGEFRPSLFSYWGMQYTDKLIF,TRDV1,TRDD3,TRDJ1,medium-sized
TGTGCTCTTGGGGAATGCACCGCCTTCCTACGATGGGGGATACAGGGGGCCGATAAACTCATCTTT,CALGECTAFLRWGIQGADKLIF,TRDV1,-,TRDJ1,medium-sized
TGTGCTCTTGGGTCCTCGCCTTCGCCGGGATGGCAGGAGTGTGAACTCATCTTT,CALGSSPSPGWQECELIF,TRDV1,-,TRDJ1,medium-sized
TGTGCTCTTGGGGAATTTTTTTACTGGGGGATACTGGGGCCCGATAAACTCATCTTT,CALGEFFYWGILGPDKLIF,TRDV1,TRDD3,TRDJ1,medium-sized
TGTGCTCTTGGGGCCGCAGGCCTTCCCCTGCCCTGGGGGATACAGTACACCGATAAACTCATCTTT,CALGAAGLPLPWGIQYTDKLIF,TRDV1,TRDD3,TRDJ1,large
TGTGCTCTTGGTGGGATTCCAGGTCCGGGGGATACGCGCTGTGGTAGTGCTTTGACAGCACAACTCTTCTTT,CALGGIPGPGDTRCGSALTAQLFF,TRDV1,TRDD3,TRDJ2,large
TGTGCTCTTGGGGAATCCGGGTCGGTGGGGGATGCCACCGATAAACTCATCTTT,CALGESGSVGDATDKLIF,TRDV1,TRDD3,TRDJ1,medium-sized
TGTGCTCTTGGGGAACCATACCGTCCGTACTTCCTTCCCGGGGGGGTCACCGATAAACTCATCTTT,CALGEPYRPYFLPGGVTDKLIF,TRDV1,-,TRDJ1,medium-sized
TGTGCTCTTGGGGACCCCGGATCCCTTCCTACCTCTTCACTGGGGGATCTAAGGTACACCGATAAACTCATCTTT,CALGDPGSLPTSSLGDLRYTDKLIF,TRDV1,-,TRDJ1,medium-sized
TGTGCTCTTGGGGAATCGCTTCCTAAGGGAAACTGGGGGATCCCTTCTTTGACAGCACAACTCTTCTTT,CALGESLPKGNWGIPSLTAQLFF,TRDV1,TRDD3,TRDJ2,medium-sized
TGTGCTCTTGGGGACGACTTCCTACGTTTTGCTGGACCGATTCACACCGATAAACTCATCTTT,CALGDDFLRFAGPIHTDKLIF,TRDV1,TRDD2,TRDJ1,medium-sized
TGTGCCCTCAAATCGGGGATACACGATGTAGCCGATAAACTCATCTTT,CALKSGIHDVADKLIF,TRDV2,TRDD3,TRDJ1,-
TGTGCTCTTGGGGAACCCTTCCCATTCTGGGGAATTACCGATAAACTCATCTTT,CALGEPFPFWGITDKLIF,TRDV1,-,TRDJ1,large
TGTGCCTGTGATACTACTGGGGGTTTTGGGTACACCGATAAACTCATCTTT,CACDTTGGFGYTDKLIF,TRDV2,TRDD3,TRDJ1,large
TGTGCTCTTCTGCCTTCCTACGTCCCCCTCGTACCGGGGGATACGGAAATCCGAAATTTCGATAAACTCATCTTT,CALLPSYVPLVPGDTEIRNFDKLIF,TRDV1,-,TRDJ1,few
TGTGCTCTTGGGGAACTTCAAACGTTCCCTCGAGGCCCTTACACCGATAAACTCATCTTT,CALGELQTFPRGPYTDKLIF,TRDV1,-,TRDJ1,large
TGTGCTCTTGGGGGACCTACGTTCTGGGGGACCCACACCGATAAACTCATCTTT,CALGGPTFWGTHTDKLIF,TRDV1,TRDD3,TRDJ1,large
TGTGCCTTTTCGCGGGGACCTCGGAGGTACACCGATAAACTCATCTTT,CAFSRGPRRYTDKLIF,TRDV3,-,TRDJ1,medium-sized
TGCGCCACTGCCGGGTTGGGGGTCATCACCGATAAACTCATCTTT,CATAGLGVITDKLIF,TRDV3,-,TRDJ1,large
TGTGCCCTTGGGGAACTCCCCCCTTCCTACACCGTGGGGGGGATATATTCCGATAAATTCATCTTT,CALGELPPSYTVGGIYSDKFIF,TRDV1,-,TRDJ1,few
TGTGCTCTTGGGGCTCAAGGCCTTACCTTGCTACTGGGGGACAACACCGATAAACTCATCTTT,CALGAQGLTLLLGDNTDKLIF,TRDV1,TRDD3,TRDJ1,medium-sized
TGTGCTCTTGGGGAACTAGTATTCTACTGGGGGGTAGGGGGCACCGATAAACTCATCTTT,CALGELVFYWGVGGTDKLIF,TRDV1,TRDD3,TRDJ1,medium-sized
TGTGCTCTTGGGGACCGCGGAGATCTGGGGGAACTGAACACCGATAAACTCATCTTT,CALGDRGDLGELNTDKLIF,TRDV1,TRDD3,TRDJ1,large
TGTGCTCTTGGGGAACTCCTGTACCTTCCCCCGACAACTGGGGGATACCCTCTACTCACCGATAAAATCATCTTT,CALGELLYLPPTTGGYPLLTDKIIF,TRDV1,TRDD3,TRDJ1,medium-sized
TGTGCCTTTAGCGGACGACACTGGGGGATATCCACCGATAAACTCATCTTT,CAFSGRHWGISTDKLIF,TRDV3,TRDD3,TRDJ1,large
TGTGCCTCGCCAATAATCCATACTGGGGATAAACTCATCTTT,CASPIIHTGDKLIF,TRDV3,-,TRDJ1,large
TGTGCTCTTGGGGAACGGATCAAGCGGCTGGGGTCCCCGTACACCGATAAACTCATCTTT,CALGERIKRLGSPYTDKLIF,TRDV1,-,TRDJ1,medium-sized
TGTGCTCTTGGGGAACCCCCCTACCCCCTATCCACTGGGGGATACACCGATAAACTCATCTTT,CALGEPPYPLSTGGYTDKLIF,TRDV1,TRDD3,TRDJ1,medium-sized
TGTGCTCTTGGGGAACTCCGCCCTTGTCACGAGGGGACCGATAAACTCATCTTT,CALGELRPCHEGTDKLIF,TRDV1,-,TRDJ1,large
TGTGCCTCTGTTTACACCGATAAACTCATCTTT,CASVYTDKLIF,TRDV3,-,TRDJ1,medium-sized